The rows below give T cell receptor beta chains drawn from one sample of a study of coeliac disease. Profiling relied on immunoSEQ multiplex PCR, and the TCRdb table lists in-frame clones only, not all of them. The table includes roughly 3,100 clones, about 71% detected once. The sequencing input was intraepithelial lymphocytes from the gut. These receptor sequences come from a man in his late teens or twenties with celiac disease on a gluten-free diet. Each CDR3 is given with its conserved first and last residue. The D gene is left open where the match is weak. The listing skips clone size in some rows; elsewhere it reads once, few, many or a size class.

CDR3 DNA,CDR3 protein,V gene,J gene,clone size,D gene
TGTGCCAGCAGCACAGGGAGTGGCTACACCTTC,CASSTGSGYTF,TRBV7-2,TRBJ1-2,.,.
TGCGCCAGCAGCTTGGCGCAGGGGGCTAACTATGGCTACACCTTC,CASSLAQGANYGYTF,TRBV5-1,TRBJ1-2,.,TRBD1
TGTGCCAGCAGGCAGCCAGGGGAATCGAATGAAAAACTGTTTTTT,CASRQPGESNEKLFF,TRBV6-5,TRBJ1-4,few,.
TGTGCCAGCTTGGAAGACAGGGGGGGGAACATTCAGTACTTC,CASLEDRGGNIQYF,TRBV18,TRBJ2-4,.,TRBD1
TGTGCCAGCAGCTTGGGAAGAGGGGGCACTGAAGCTTTCTTT,CASSLGRGGTEAFF,TRBV13,TRBJ1-1,.,.
TGCGCCAGCAGCCAACCTCCTCCCCGGAGCTCCTACGAGCAGTACTTC,CASSQPPPRSSYEQYF,TRBV4-1,TRBJ2-7,few,.
TGTGCCAGCAGTCAGACAGGGGGAACGAATCAGCCCCAGCATTTT,CASSQTGGTNQPQHF,TRBV6-1,TRBJ1-5,.,TRBD1
TGTGCCAGCAGCAAAGGGACAGGGCTTGCTTCACCCCTCCACTTT,CASSKGTGLASPLHF,TRBV28,TRBJ1-6,once,TRBD1
TGTGCCAGCAGCACGAGTTTTAGCGGGGGGGCCGGGGATACGCAGTATTTT,CASSTSFSGGAGDTQYF,TRBV7-6,TRBJ2-3,.,TRBD2
TGTGCCAGCAGTTACGGCGGGGGGGCTGGGGAGCAGTACTTC,CASSYGGGAGEQYF,TRBV6-5,TRBJ2-7,few,TRBD2
TGTGCCAGCAGAGAGATGAACACTGAAGCTTTCTTT,CASREMNTEAFF,TRBV7-9,TRBJ1-1,.,.
TGTGCCAGCAGACGCGGGACTAGTATGATGGGGGAGCTGTTTTTT,CASRRGTSMMGELFF,TRBV11-2,TRBJ2-2,.,TRBD2
TGTGCCAGCAGTTTAGGGGCAGGGGGCGCGGATCAGCCCCAGCATTTT,CASSLGAGGADQPQHF,TRBV27,TRBJ1-5,large,TRBD1
TGTGCCAGCAGTGACGGGACAGGGGATAATTCACCCCTCCACTTT,CASSDGTGDNSPLHF,TRBV6-1,TRBJ1-6,.,TRBD1
TGTGCCAGCAGCACATATGGGGCGGAAGAAGCTTTCTTT,CASSTYGAEEAFF,TRBV7-9,TRBJ1-1,.,.
TGTGCCAGCAGCTCCAATCAGAGGCTTGAAGCTTTCTTT,CASSSNQRLEAFF,TRBV5-4,TRBJ1-1,.,.
TGTGCCTGGAGCCCTAAAGGAGACAGCTTTCCGTCCCGCACCTTC,CAWSPKGDSFPSRTF,TRBV30,TRBJ1-2,.,.
TGTGCCAGCAGTTACTCGTCAGGGGTGGCGGACGAGCAGTACTTC,CASSYSSGVADEQYF,TRBV6-5,TRBJ2-7,.,.
TGTGCCAGCAGCTCGGGACAGGGTAGCAATGAGCAGTTCTTC,CASSSGQGSNEQFF,TRBV7-6,TRBJ2-1,few,TRBD1
TGTGCCAGCAGTTCCCGGTACGAGCAGTACTTC,CASSSRYEQYF,TRBV27,TRBJ2-7,once,.
TGTGCCAGCAGCTTGGACATGACAGGGGGCGTCGGGACTGAAGCTTTCTTT,CASSLDMTGGVGTEAFF,TRBV5-4,TRBJ1-1,.,TRBD1
TGTGCCAGCAGCCGATACAGGGAAAGTTTGTCTGGGGCCAACGTCCTGACTTTC,CASSRYRESLSGANVLTF,TRBV27,TRBJ2-6,.,.
TGTGCCAGCAGCGCGAGGACAGGGGGTTCTGAAGCTTTCTTT,CASSARTGGSEAFF,TRBV2,TRBJ1-1,.,TRBD1
TGTGCCAGCAGTTTGGGGGGGGGTAGCAATGAGCAGTTCTTC,CASSLGGGSNEQFF,TRBV27,TRBJ2-1,.,TRBD2
TGCGCCAGCAGCTTGACCCCAGGGAATTTAGATGGCTACACCTTC,CASSLTPGNLDGYTF,TRBV5-1,TRBJ1-2,.,.
TGTGCCAGCAGCTTAAGTGGAGAGACTGAAGCTTTCTTT,CASSLSGETEAFF,TRBV7-3,TRBJ1-1,once,.
TGCAGCGTTAAGGGACAGTACTCCTACGAGCAGTACTTC,CSVKGQYSYEQYF,TRBV29-1,TRBJ2-7,.,TRBD1
TGTGCCAGCAGTCTTGTATCCAGGGGGCAGATAGACTACACCTTC,CASSLVSRGQIDYTF,TRBV28,TRBJ1-2,.,TRBD1
TGTGCCAGCAGCCTGGGGACTAGCGGGGGAAATACGCAGTATTTT,CASSLGTSGGNTQYF,TRBV14,TRBJ2-3,.,TRBD2
TGTGCCAGCAGCCCCTGGGACAGGCCTGAAAAACTGTTTTTT,CASSPWDRPEKLFF,TRBV11-2,TRBJ1-4,.,TRBD1
TGTGCCAGCAGCCCGCGGGACAGGACATACAATGAGCAGTTCTTC,CASSPRDRTYNEQFF,TRBV9,TRBJ2-1,.,TRBD1
TGTGCCAGCAGCGTAGGAGGGCAGGGGAATTACGAGCAGTACTTC,CASSVGGQGNYEQYF,TRBV9,TRBJ2-7,.,.
TGCGCCAGCAGCGCCGACAGGGACACTGAAGCTTTCTTT,CASSADRDTEAFF,TRBV5-1,TRBJ1-1,.,TRBD1
TGTGCCAGCAGCCCCCAGGGGACTAATGAAAAACTGTTTTTT,CASSPQGTNEKLFF,TRBV9,TRBJ1-4,.,.
TGTGCCAGTAGTATAGGGCACACCGGGGAGCTGTTTTTT,CASSIGHTGELFF,TRBV19,TRBJ2-2,.,.
TGCGCCAGCAGCCAAGATCATTATGGTGGCGGCACTGAAGCTTTCTTT,CASSQDHYGGGTEAFF,TRBV4-1,TRBJ1-1,once,.
TGTGCCAGTAGTCCCCACCGAGGGGGTGGGGCTGAAGCTTTCTTT,CASSPHRGGGAEAFF,TRBV19,TRBJ1-1,.,.
TGTGCCAGCAGCCCCTCCCGGGACACCGTGGGAAACACCATATATTTT,CASSPSRDTVGNTIYF,TRBV6-6,TRBJ1-3,once,.
TGTGCCAGCAGTCCAGGGAATAGGCCCCAGCATTTT,CASSPGNRPQHF,TRBV28,TRBJ1-5,.,.
TGTGCCAGCAGCGTAGATAACAGGGGTTCACCCCTCCACTTT,CASSVDNRGSPLHF,TRBV9,TRBJ1-6,.,TRBD1
TGTGCCAGCAGCGTAGGCAGGGGCGCGACTGGAAACACCATATATTTT,CASSVGRGATGNTIYF,TRBV9,TRBJ1-3,few,.
TGCAGCGTTGAAGATAAATGGACAGAGACGGGCACTGAAGCTTTCTTT,CSVEDKWTETGTEAFF,TRBV29-1,TRBJ1-1,.,.
TGTGCCAGCAGCCAAGAGGGAGGAGCTGGGGGCTATGGCTACACCTTC,CASSQEGGAGGYGYTF,TRBV4-2,TRBJ1-2,.,.
TGTGCCAGCAGCTTGGTAGCGGGGGCCGCCGGGGCCCAGTACTTC,CASSLVAGAAGAQYF,TRBV27,TRBJ2-5,few,TRBD2